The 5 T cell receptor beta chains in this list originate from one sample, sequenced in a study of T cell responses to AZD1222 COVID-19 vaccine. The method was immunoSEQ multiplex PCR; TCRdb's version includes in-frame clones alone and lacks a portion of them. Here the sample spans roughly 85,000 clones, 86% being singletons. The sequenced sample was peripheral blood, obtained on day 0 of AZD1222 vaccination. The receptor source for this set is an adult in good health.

The CDR3 is CASSSRDRGEQYF. DNA for the CDR3: TGTGCCAGCAGCTCCCGGGACAGGGGGGAGCAGTACTTC. The gene calls are TRBV21-1 and TRBJ2-7; no DNA check was done on the table's D call, TRBD1. TRBV21-1 is a listed pseudogene. This CDR3 spans 13 amino acids.

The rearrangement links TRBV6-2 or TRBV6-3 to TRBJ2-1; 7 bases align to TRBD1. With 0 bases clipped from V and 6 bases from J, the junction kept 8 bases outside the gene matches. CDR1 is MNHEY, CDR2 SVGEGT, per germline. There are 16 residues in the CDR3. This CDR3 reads CASSYSDRLFLNEQFF. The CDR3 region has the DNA TGTGCCAGCAGTTACTCGGACAGGCTATTCCTCAATGAGCAGTTCTTC.

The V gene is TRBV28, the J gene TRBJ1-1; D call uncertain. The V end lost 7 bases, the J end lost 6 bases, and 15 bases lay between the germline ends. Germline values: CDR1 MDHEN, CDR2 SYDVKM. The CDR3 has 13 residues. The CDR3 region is CASTSPAVPEAFF. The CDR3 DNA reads TGTGCCAGCACCTCCCCAGCGGTGCCTGAAGCTTTCTTT.

CDR3 DNA: TGTGCCACCCGGGCCATTGGGCCCTACGAGCAGTACTTC. Amino acids: CATRAIGPYEQYF. This rearrangement joins TRBV6-5 to TRBJ2-7, with D unresolved. Germline values: CDR1 MNHEY, CDR2 SVGAGI. The ends were cut back, 10 bases at V and 2 bases at J, with 15 bases in the middle. This CDR3 region has 13 residues.

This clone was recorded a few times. CDR3 nucleotide sequence: TGTGCCAGCAGCTTAGTTCCCCTCGGAGGCCCCTACGAGCAGTACTTC. This translates into CASSLVPLGGPYEQYF. The V gene is TRBV7-2, the J gene TRBJ2-7; tentative D call: TRBD2 (5 bases). CDR1 is SGHTA, CDR2 FQGNSA, per germline. Trimming removed 1 base from V and 2 bases from J, with 15 bases in between. This CDR3 is built from 16 residues.